Listed here is a single TCR beta chain. This clone showed up just once. Its target antigen remains unknown. The sample holds no much larger clone one base away, and base qualities are not on file. The immunoSEQ Assay was used to sequence TCRbeta CDR3 regions. After extraction, genomic DNA underwent amplification by bias-controlled multiplex PCR, followed by high-throughput sequencing. The authors' pipeline ran thus. Collapsing and filtering of sequences were performed to quantify the absolute abundance of each unique TCRbeta CDR3 region. T cell fraction was estimated by normalization of TCRbeta template counts to usable DNA, with usable DNA being measured through amplification of reference genes present in all nucleated cells. Repertoire TCRs were annotated as SARS-CoV-2-specific by exact matching of V gene, CDR3 amino acid sequence and J gene to a known reactive TCR set. The reference SARS-CoV-2 TCR set was obtained from MIRA and was filtered for enrichment in COVID-19-positive ImmuneCODE repertoires, whereby public or cross-reactive TCRs were removed. Using the MIRA antigens, annotated TCRs were further analysed by specific ORF or by position within an ORF. Depth was the summed frequency of annotated unique rearrangements, while breadth was defined as annotated unique rearrangements over total unique productive rearrangements. Group comparisons of TCR breadth used two-sided Wilcoxon rank-sum tests. TCRdb mirrors the immuneACCESS table, restricted to in-frame sequences. Some clones are absent from its copies; in checked studies, under half trace to an unresolved V gene, and the reason for the others is unknown. V and J calls plus clone size are reproduced from that table; the DNA served to infer D and trimming. The table for this sample lists about 680,000 clones; about 90% of them were counted only once. The biggest ten clones account for approximately 1.5% of the sample.

In light of the paper, this sample's treatment or condition label describes: 15 to 20 received Ad26.COV2.S at low or high dose, single or two shots; 5 received placebo; per-sample allocation not given. Repertoires of vaccine and placebo recipients were sequenced from samples collected on day 63 after the first injection. In Cohort 1b, 20 to 25 adults aged 18-55 years were enrolled at a single site in Boston, USA, between 29 July and 7 August 2020. Ad26.COV2.S consisted of a replication-incompetent adenovirus type 26 vector by which a prefusion-stabilized SARS-CoV-2 spike protein from the original Wuhan strain was expressed. The sample comes from a study of Ad26.COV2.S vaccination and SARS-CoV-2 variants (dated by TCRdb to about 2021). For the wider study: Donors in the vaccine arm were drawn from COV1001, a phase I-IIa trial of Ad26.COV2.S in healthy adults that was multicentre, randomized, double-blind and placebo-controlled. Ad26.COV2.S was administered intramuscularly at a dose of 5x10^10 or 1x10^11 viral particles, either as one shot or as two shots given 56 days apart. TCRbeta repertoire sequencing served as the tool for gauging how specific and how broad the SARS-CoV-2-reactive T cell receptors were following Ad26.COV2.S vaccination. A total of 32 samples were included in the TCR-sequenced set, comprising some 20 Ad26.COV2.S vaccine recipients, 5 placebo recipients and 8 SARS-CoV-2 convalescent individuals. Trial participants were randomized into five groups of five, in which low-dose or high-dose Ad26.COV2.S was given once or twice, or placebo was given on both occasions. Blinding of investigators to trial group allocation was maintained during experiments and outcome assessment.

Germline trimming amounts to 2 bases on V and 7 bases on J, with 5 as the count of junction bases outside the gene matches. For CDR1 and CDR2, the germline V gene lists SNHLY and FYNNEI. From cysteine to phenylalanine, the CDR3 is 14 amino acids long. Solely the CDR3 DNA is kept, with 42 bases framed from the first base. What the authors observed across the whole study: Ad26.COV2.S recipients had higher spike-specific TCR breadth than placebo recipients (P = 0.0014). The study lacked the statistical power to compare responses across vaccine doses or regimens. According to the authors, total T cell responses may have been underestimated by the TCR breadth and depth analyses. Comparable non-spike TCR breadth was observed between vaccine and placebo recipients, consistent with only spike being contained in the vaccine. Substantial breadth of spike-specific CD8+ and CD4+ T cell responses was reported after vaccination.

The sequence is built from TRBV2 and TRBJ1-5, with TRBD1 identical over 7 junction bases. This specimen consisted of peripheral blood, obtained in a trial of Ad26.COV2.S vaccine versus placebo. This sequence originates from a person between 18 and 65 years old who received the Ad26.COV2.S COVID-19 vaccine or a placebo. DNA sequence: TGTGCCAGCAGTGAACTTCTAGGGGGCCAGCCCCAGCATTTT. The resulting protein is CASSELLGGQPQHF.